The 17 T cell receptor beta chains presented below share a single source sample, sequenced in a study of CD8 T cells in ankylosing spondylitis. Each CDR3 protein gets one entry after TCRdb re-called the 5' RACE reads with MiXCR. The sample has about 100,000 distinct CDR3 sequences, just under 9% seen once. Sequenced input: blood, either unsorted or a sorted T cell fraction (not recorded which). Every receptor here comes from a male donor with ankylosing spondylitis or in good health (not recorded which).

This clonotype was seen repeatedly, ten times or more. V usage is TRBV7-2 and J usage is TRBJ1-2, with 9 positions matching TRBD1. The CDR3 sequence is 15 residues long. Looked up from germline, CDR1 is SGHTA and CDR2 is FQGNSA. Trimming cost V 1 base and J 5 bases; bases outside gene matches: 5. CDR3 DNA: TGTGCCAGCAGCTTAGTGGGTGGGACAGGGTATGGCTACACCTTC. Translating gives CASSLVGGTGYGYTF. The full variable domain, rest sourced from reference TRBV7-2 and TRBJ1-2, is GAGVSQSPSNKVTEKGKDVELRCDPISGHTALYWYRQSLGQGLEFLIYFQGNSAPDKSGLPSDRFSAERTGGSVSTLTIQRTQQEDSAVYLCASSLVGGTGYGYTFGSGTRLTVV.

Many counts were recorded for this clonotype. The V call is TRBV11-3, the J call TRBJ2-3, with TRBD2 as a possible D gene (6 bases). V was pared by 2 bases and J by 9 bases, with 18 bases between. CDR3 length: 15 amino acids. Looked up from germline, CDR1 is SGHNT and CDR2 is YENEEA. In DNA form, the CDR3 reads TGTGCCAGCAGCTTAAGTCCCGTGTCGGGGGTAACGCAGTATTTT. This codes for CASSLSPVSGVTQYF.

This clonotype was seen at least ten times. The chain joins TRBV5-1 to TRBJ2-3; D unresolved. Trimming shortened V by 1 base and J by 4 bases, and 10 bases separated the two germline ends. The CDR3 consists of 14 residues. The germline CDR1 and CDR2 sequences are SGHRS and YFSETQ. CDR3 in amino acids: CASSLTGPPDTQYF. Here the CDR3 DNA reads TGCGCCAGCAGCTTGACCGGCCCGCCAGATACGCAGTATTTT. The variable domain in full, with the rest retrieved from reference TRBV5-1 and TRBJ2-3, is KAGVTQTPRYLIKTRGQQVTLSCSPISGHRSVSWYQQTPGQGLQFLFEYFSETQRNKGNFPGRFSGRQFSNSRSEMNVSTLELGDSALYLCASSLTGPPDTQYFGPGTRLTVL.

Ten or more counts support this clonotype. The chain is built from TRBV11-2 and TRBJ2-3; a possible D gene is TRBD1 (5 bases). Germline CDR1 SGHAT, CDR2 FQNNGV. This CDR3 has 14 amino acids. V gave up 5 bases and J gave up 4 bases, with 13 bases separating them. CDR3 residues: CASSGRRGPDTQYF. The CDR3 DNA sequence: TGTGCCAGCAGCGGCCGTAGGGGCCCAGATACGCAGTATTTT.

Many counts were recorded for this clonotype. The J gene is TRBJ1-6, the V gene TRBV28, with D maybe TRBD1 (5 bases). V was shortened by 5 bases and J by 7 bases, with 15 bases between the two germline ends. Germline loops: CDR1 MDHEN, CDR2 SYDVKM. The CDR3 length is 15 residues. For the CDR3, the DNA is TGTGCCAGCAGTAGGATTCAGGCAGGGAATTCACCCCTCCACTTT. Its protein product is CASSRIQAGNSPLHF.

The chain is built from TRBV11-3 and TRBJ2-7, with TRBD1 matching over 8 bases. Unmatched junction bases numbered 11, after V lost 8 bases and J lost 5 bases. The V gene's germline CDR1 is SGHNT and CDR2 YENEEA. This CDR3 region has 14 residues. The CDR3: CASGSGTGFDEQYF. CDR3 DNA: TGTGCCAGCGGCTCCGGGACAGGCTTCGACGAGCAGTACTTC.

This clonotype showed up many times. The CDR3 bases are TGTGCCAGCAGCTTAGGCGGGGGGCTCACTGAAGCTTTCTTT. This gives the protein CASSLGGGLTEAFF. The chain uses TRBV11-2 and TRBJ1-1, with D perhaps matching TRBD1 (6 bases). The CDR3 covers 14 residues. CDR1 and CDR2 from the germline V gene are SGHAT and FQNNGV. Trimming left V 1 base short and J 4 bases short, with 10 bases between.

This clonotype was detected many times. The rearrangement joins TRBV10-3 to TRBJ2-2, with D unclear. Trimming removed 5 bases at V and 6 bases at J, with 10 bases between. Germline lookup yields CDR1 ENHRY and CDR2 SYGVKD. This CDR3 spans 13 amino acids. CDR3 sequence: CAISKGLAGELFF. In nucleotides, the CDR3 is TGTGCCATCAGTAAGGGTCTCGCCGGGGAGCTGTTTTTT.

This clonotype was observed many times. This chain uses TRBV20-1 with TRBJ2-7, with a possible D match to TRBD1 (6 bases). Germline V gene lookup returns CDR1 DFQATT and CDR2 SNEGSKA (reference sequence). This CDR3 spans 13 amino acids. V shed 3 bases and J shed 2 bases, with 11 bases lying between them. The DNA for the CDR3 is TGCAGTGCTAGGAGGACAGAGACCTACGAGCAGTACTTC. This sequence encodes CSARRTETYEQYF.

This chain joins TRBV9 and TRBJ2-7, with a possible D match to TRBD2 (7 bases). V was trimmed by 2 bases and J by 1 base, leaving 13 bases between them. Per germline, CDR1 SGDLS and CDR2 YYNGEE. This CDR3 is built from 15 residues. The CDR3 sequence is CASSVGAGRSYEQYF. The CDR3 DNA follows: TGTGCCAGCAGCGTGGGGGCCGGGAGGTCCTACGAGCAGTACTTC.

The sample holds many counts of this clonotype. The rearrangement links TRBV20-1 to TRBJ1-5; D is ambiguous. The CDR3 has 14 amino acids. The germline V gene has CDR1 DFQATT and CDR2 SNEGSKA (reference sequence). Between the trimmed V and J ends, which lost 6 bases and 0 bases, there was a span of 12 bases. The CDR3 sequence is CSAAVRDSNQPQHF. CDR3 bases: TGCAGTGCGGCCGTGAGGGATAGCAATCAGCCCCAGCATTTT.

This clonotype has ten or more counts. The chain uses TRBV3-1 and TRBJ2-1; a possible D gene is TRBD2 (6 bases). V dropped 0 bases and J dropped 7 bases, with 10 bases sitting between them. The CDR3 has 14 amino acids. From germline, CDR1 is LGHDT and CDR2 YNNKEL (reference sequence). CDR3 DNA: TGTGCCAGCAGCCAAGATATAGCGGTAAATGAGCAGTTCTTC. It yields the protein CASSQDIAVNEQFF.

This clonotype was seen repeatedly, ten times or more. This rearrangement joins TRBV30 to TRBJ2-3; perhaps TRBD1 as D (5 bases). Germline V gene data show CDR1 as GTSNPN and CDR2 as SVGIG (reference sequence). The CDR3 is 15 amino acids. Trimming shortened V by 4 bases and J by 2 bases, and 16 bases separated the two germline ends. CDR3 in amino acids: CAWTKRGRDTDTQYF. Written as DNA, the CDR3 is TGTGCCTGGACCAAAAGGGGCAGAGACACAGATACGCAGTATTTT. Supplemented by reference TRBV30 and TRBJ2-3, the full variable domain reads SQTIHQWPATLVQPVGSPLSLECTVEGTSNPNLYWYRQAAGRGLQLLFYSVGIGQISSEVPQNLSASRPQDRQFILSSKKLLLSDSGFYLCAWTKRGRDTDTQYFGPGTRLTVL.

The table lists this clonotype with many counts. The V gene is TRBV5-1, the J gene TRBJ2-3; 10 bases fit TRBD2. The V and J ends lost 0 bases and 0 bases, in that order; junction bases with no gene match: 10. In germline, CDR1 is SGHRS, CDR2 YFSETQ. This CDR3 comprises 19 residues. The CDR3, as DNA: TGCGCCAGCAGCTTGGGGTCCGGACTAGCGGCGATTAGCACAGATACGCAGTATTTT. Its translation is CASSLGSGLAAISTDTQYF.

This clonotype was seen ten or more times. The genes are TRBV10-3 and TRBJ2-3; no definite D call. Germline assignment: CDR1 ENHRY and CDR2 SYGVKD. The CDR3 is 15 amino acids. Trimming stripped 3 bases from V and 0 bases from J, with 10 bases between. CDR3 residues: CAISDDGSSTDTQYF. The CDR3 DNA reads as TGTGCCATCAGTGACGATGGGTCTAGCACAGATACGCAGTATTTT.

This clonotype was detected ten times or more. The chain employs TRBV19 and TRBJ1-2, with 7 positions matching TRBD1. V lost 8 bases, J lost 5 bases, and 8 bases stayed unmatched. The CDR3 runs 13 residues. Germline lookup yields CDR1 LNHDA and CDR2 SQIVND (reference sequence). The CDR3 region has the DNA TGTGCCAGTCAAAACTCGGACAGGTATGGCTACACCTTC. Amino acids: CASQNSDRYGYTF.

As for this clonotype: Possible read error: a much larger clone is one base away. This chain joins TRBV6-5 and TRBJ2-7; D not resolved. Trimming pared 8 bases from V and 3 bases from J, leaving 23 bases between. The CDR3 covers 16 residues. Germline V gene data show CDR1 as MNHEY and CDR2 as SVGAGI. In DNA form, the CDR3 reads TGTGCCAGCGACCCCACGTCCGCGGACGCTAACTACGAGCAGTACTTC. It encodes CASDPTSADANYEQYF.